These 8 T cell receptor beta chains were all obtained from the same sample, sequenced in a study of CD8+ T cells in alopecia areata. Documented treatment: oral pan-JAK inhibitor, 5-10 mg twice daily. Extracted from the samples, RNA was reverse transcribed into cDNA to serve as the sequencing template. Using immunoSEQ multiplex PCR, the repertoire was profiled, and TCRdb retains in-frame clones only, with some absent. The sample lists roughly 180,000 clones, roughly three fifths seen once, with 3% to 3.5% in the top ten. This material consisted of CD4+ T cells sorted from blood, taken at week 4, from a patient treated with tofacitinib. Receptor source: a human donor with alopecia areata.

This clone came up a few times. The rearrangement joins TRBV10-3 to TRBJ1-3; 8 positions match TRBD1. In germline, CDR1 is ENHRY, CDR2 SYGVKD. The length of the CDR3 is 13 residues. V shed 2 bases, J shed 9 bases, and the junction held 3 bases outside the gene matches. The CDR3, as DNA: TGTGCCATCAGTGAGACAGGGGGTCTCACCATATATTTT. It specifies CAISETGGLTIYF.

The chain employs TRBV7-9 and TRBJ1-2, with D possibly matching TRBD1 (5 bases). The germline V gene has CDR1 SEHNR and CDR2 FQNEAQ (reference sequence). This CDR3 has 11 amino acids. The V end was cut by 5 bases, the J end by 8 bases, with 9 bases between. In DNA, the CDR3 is TGTGCCAGCAGCCCGACAGCCGGCTACACCTTC. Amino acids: CASSPTAGYTF.

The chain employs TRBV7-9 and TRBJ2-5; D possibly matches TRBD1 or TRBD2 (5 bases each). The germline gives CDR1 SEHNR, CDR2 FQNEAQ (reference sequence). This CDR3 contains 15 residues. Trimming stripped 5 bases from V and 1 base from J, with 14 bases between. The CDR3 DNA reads TGTGCCAGCAGCCCCACCGGGGCGACCCAAGAGACCCAGTACTTC. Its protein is CASSPTGATQETQYF.

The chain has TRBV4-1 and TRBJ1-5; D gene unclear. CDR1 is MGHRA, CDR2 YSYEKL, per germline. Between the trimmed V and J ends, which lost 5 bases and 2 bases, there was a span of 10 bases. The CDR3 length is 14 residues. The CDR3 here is CASSGVGRNQPQHF. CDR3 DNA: TGCGCCAGCAGCGGAGTCGGGCGCAATCAGCCCCAGCATTTT.

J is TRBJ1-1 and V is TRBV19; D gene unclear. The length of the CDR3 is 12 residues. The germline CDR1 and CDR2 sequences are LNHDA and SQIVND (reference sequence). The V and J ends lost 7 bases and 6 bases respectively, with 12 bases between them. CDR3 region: CASNAGLAEAFF. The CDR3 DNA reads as TGTGCCAGTAACGCAGGACTAGCTGAAGCTTTCTTT.

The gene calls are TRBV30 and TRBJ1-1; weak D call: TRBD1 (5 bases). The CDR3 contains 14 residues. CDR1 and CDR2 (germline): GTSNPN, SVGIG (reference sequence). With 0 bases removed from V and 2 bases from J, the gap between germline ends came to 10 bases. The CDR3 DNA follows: TGTGCCTGGAGTGTACGCAGGGTCAACACTGAAGCTTTCTTT. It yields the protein CAWSVRRVNTEAFF.

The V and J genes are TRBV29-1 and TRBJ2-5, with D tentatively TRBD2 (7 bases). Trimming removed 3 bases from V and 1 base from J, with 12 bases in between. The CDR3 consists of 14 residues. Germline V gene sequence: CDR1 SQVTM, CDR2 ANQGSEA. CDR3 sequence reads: CSVDSRGPQETQYF. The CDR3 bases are TGCAGCGTTGATTCGCGGGGGCCCCAAGAGACCCAGTACTTC.

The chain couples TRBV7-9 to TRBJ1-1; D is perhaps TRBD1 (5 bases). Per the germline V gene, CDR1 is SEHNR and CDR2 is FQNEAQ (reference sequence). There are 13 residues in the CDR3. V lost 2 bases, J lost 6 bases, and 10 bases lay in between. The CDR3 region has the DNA TGTGCCAGCAGCTTATCGGGGCTGGCTGAAGCTTTCTTT. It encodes CASSLSGLAEAFF. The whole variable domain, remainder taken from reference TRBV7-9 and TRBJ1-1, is DTGVSQNPRHKITKRGQNVTFRCDPISEHNRLYWYRQTLGQGPEFLTYFQNEAQLEKSRLLSDRFSAERPKGSFSTLEIQRTEQGDSAMYLCASSLSGLAEAFFGQGTRLTVV.